This entry features one TCR beta chain sequence. The antigen is not known. The data originate from a study of shared clonotypes between healthy human individuals. On the study more broadly: Ranging from 18 to 49 in age, donors were two women and a few men. Study-level points and caveats: Larger estimated richness was generally recorded for naive subsets relative to memory subsets. Donor clonotype sharing was expected to depend on sequencing depth.

Here immunoSEQ multiplex PCR was the method, and the copy in TCRdb shows in-frame clones only, minus some. This sample has about 1 million clones, with about 77% found just once. Both subsets, CD45RA+ naive and CD45RA-negative memory, were split from the CD4+ cells. V shed 6 bases, J shed 0 bases, and the junction held 10 bases outside the gene matches. Germline CDR1 reads LNHDA; CDR2 reads SQIVND (reference sequence). The length of the CDR3 is 16 residues. This clonotype was sampled from a man between 18 and 35 years old in good health. The genes are TRBV19 and TRBJ2-7; TRBD2 matches at 8 bases. The sample was memory CD4+ T cells sorted from blood. Subset here: CD45RA-negative fraction. The CDR3 region has the DNA TGTGCCAGTAGCCGAAGCATAGCGGGAACCTCCTACGAGCAGTACTTC. Residues: CASSRSIAGTSYEQYF.